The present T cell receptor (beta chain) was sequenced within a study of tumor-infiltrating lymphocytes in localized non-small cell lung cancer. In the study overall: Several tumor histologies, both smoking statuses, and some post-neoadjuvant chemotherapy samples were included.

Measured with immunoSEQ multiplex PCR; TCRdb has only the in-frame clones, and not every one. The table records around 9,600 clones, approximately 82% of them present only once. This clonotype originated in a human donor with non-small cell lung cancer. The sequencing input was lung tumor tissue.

CDR3 bases: TGTGCCAGCAGCTTGGGGGTCTCCTATAATTCACCCCTCCACTTT. It is translated as CASSLGVSYNSPLHF. The chain recombines TRBV5-5 with TRBJ1-6; D gene ambiguous. Germline values: CDR1 SGHKS, CDR2 YYEKEE (reference sequence). The CDR3 covers 15 residues. The V end was cut by 0 bases, the J end by 0 bases, with 4 bases between.